This T cell receptor (beta chain) was found in a study of CD8 T cells in ankylosing spondylitis (TCRdb year 2017). Concerning the study at large: The study profiled T cell receptor beta repertoires in healthy donors and ankylosing spondylitis patients to find disease-linked TCR variants. Peripheral blood samples were taken, and synovial fluid was additionally collected from ankylosing spondylitis patients. The whole study cohort included roughly 110 healthy donors and some 27 ankylosing spondylitis patients. Overall results and qualifications from the work: In peripheral blood, the disease-linked clones were found at relatively low frequencies and had a CD8+ phenotype. A TCR beta motif of 8 or 9 highly homologous amino acid variants appeared characteristic of blood from ankylosing spondylitis patients. Some TCR beta motif variants had previously been reported in synovial fluid and blood of reactive arthritis patients, which suggested common disease-initiation mechanisms. The disease-linked clones were reported to be significantly enriched in matched synovial fluid samples from ankylosing spondylitis patients.

This clonotype was counted between two and nine times. What this receptor recognizes is not known. No much larger clonotype is one base removed from it; base qualities were not supplied. The run used an Illumina HiSeq 2500. Quantitative 5'-RACE with molecular barcodes was the method used to prepare the TCR beta libraries. On the study's bioinformatics: Disease-linked TCR variants were identified with a new computational method built on a probabilistic model of VDJ rearrangement. TCRdb applied fastp at Q25 and MiXCR to the public reads, then kept only in-frame beta chains. A single entry per CDR3 protein holds the most common genes and DNA from its merged rows. The V and J calls reflect TCRdb's pipeline rather than the authors' work. Here the sample has more than 300,000 distinct CDR3 sequences; less than 10% occur a single time. 13% to 15% of the sample lies in the top ten. Deletion took 1 base off V and 2 bases off J, with a span of 12 bases between the germline ends. Reading the germline V gene (reference sequence) gives CDR1 LGHDT and CDR2 YNNKEL. The CDR3 contains 15 residues, cysteine and phenylalanine counted. Only the CDR3 region is kept as DNA, spanning 45 bases read in frame from base 1.

Sequencing was done on a sample of blood, either unsorted or a sorted T cell fraction (not recorded which). The chain is assembled from TRBV3-1 and TRBJ2-7, with a tentative D gene TRBD2 over 6 matching bases. This clonotype was obtained from a male donor with ankylosing spondylitis. The nucleotide sequence is given as TGTGCCAGCAGCCAAGGGAGGGAGAGGACCTACGAGCAGTACTTC. Its product reads: CASSQGRERTYEQYF.